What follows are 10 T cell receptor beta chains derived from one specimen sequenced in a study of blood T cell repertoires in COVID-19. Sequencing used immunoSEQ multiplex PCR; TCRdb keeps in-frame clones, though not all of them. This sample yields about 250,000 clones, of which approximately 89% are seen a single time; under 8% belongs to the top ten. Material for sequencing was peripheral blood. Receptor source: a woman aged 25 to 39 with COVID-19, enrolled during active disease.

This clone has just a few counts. CDR3 amino acids: CAISGIGGKDNEQFF. The CDR3 nucleotides are TGTGCCATCAGTGGTATCGGAGGAAAGGACAATGAGCAGTTCTTC. The V gene is TRBV10-3, the J gene TRBJ2-1; maybe TRBD2 (5 bases). This CDR3 comprises 15 residues. V was cut by 4 bases and J by 5 bases, with 15 bases left in between. CDR1 is ENHRY and CDR2 is SYGVKD in the germline V gene.

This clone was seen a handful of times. The CDR3 nucleotides read TGTGCCAGCAGCTTCGCGGGACCCGACGGCTACACCTTC. Its protein product is CASSFAGPDGYTF. The chain uses TRBV7-9 and TRBJ1-2; possible D gene TRBD1, 5 bases. The CDR3 has 13 residues. Looked up from germline, CDR1 is SEHNR and CDR2 is FQNEAQ (reference sequence). The germline V and J ends were trimmed by 3 bases and 8 bases, with 13 bases remaining between them.

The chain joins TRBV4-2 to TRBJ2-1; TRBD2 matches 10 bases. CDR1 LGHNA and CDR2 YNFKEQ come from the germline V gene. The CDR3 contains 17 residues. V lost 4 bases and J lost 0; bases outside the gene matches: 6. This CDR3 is CASSRHSGGYSYNEQFF. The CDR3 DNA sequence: TGTGCCAGCAGCCGACATAGCGGGGGGTACTCCTACAATGAGCAGTTCTTC.

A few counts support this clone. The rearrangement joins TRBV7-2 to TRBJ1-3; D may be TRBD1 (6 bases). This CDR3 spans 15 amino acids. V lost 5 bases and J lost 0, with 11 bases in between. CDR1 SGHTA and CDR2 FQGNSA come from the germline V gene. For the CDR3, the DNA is TGTGCCAGCAGCCCCCAGGGGCCCTCTGGAAACACCATATATTTT. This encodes CASSPQGPSGNTIYF.

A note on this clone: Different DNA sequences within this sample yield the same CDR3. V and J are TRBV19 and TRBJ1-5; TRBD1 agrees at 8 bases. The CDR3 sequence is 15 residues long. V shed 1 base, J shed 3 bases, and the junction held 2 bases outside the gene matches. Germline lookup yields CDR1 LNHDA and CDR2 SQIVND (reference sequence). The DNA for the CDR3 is TGTGCCAGTAGTATAGGACAGGGGTCCAATCAGCCCCAGCATTTT. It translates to CASSIGQGSNQPQHF.

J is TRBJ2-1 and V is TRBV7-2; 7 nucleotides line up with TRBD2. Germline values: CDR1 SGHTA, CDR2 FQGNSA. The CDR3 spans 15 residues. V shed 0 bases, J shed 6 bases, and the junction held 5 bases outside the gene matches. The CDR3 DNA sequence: TGTGCCAGCAGCTTAGCGTCGGGAGGCGGCAATGAGCAGTTCTTC. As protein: CASSLASGGGNEQFF.

The CDR3 DNA is TGTGCCAGCAGCCTACGGGACAGACCTAACTATGGCTACACCTTC. It translates to CASSLRDRPNYGYTF. J is TRBJ1-2 and V is TRBV7-2; 7 nucleotides agree with TRBD1. V gave up 5 bases and J gave up 0 bases; unmatched junction bases: 6. Germline assignment: CDR1 SGHTA and CDR2 FQGNSA. This CDR3 is built from 15 residues.

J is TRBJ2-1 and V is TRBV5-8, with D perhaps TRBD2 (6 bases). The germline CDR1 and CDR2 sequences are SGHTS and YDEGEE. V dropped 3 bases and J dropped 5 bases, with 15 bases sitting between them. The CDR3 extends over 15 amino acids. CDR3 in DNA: TGTGCCAGCAGCTGGGGGAGCGGAGGGGACAATGAGCAGTTCTTC. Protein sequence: CASSWGSGGDNEQFF. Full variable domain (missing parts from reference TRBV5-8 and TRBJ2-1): EAGVTQSPTHLIKTRGQQATLRCSPISGHTSVYWYQQALGLGLQFLLWYDEGEERNRGNFPPRFSGRQFPNYSSELNVNALELEDSALYLCASSWGSGGDNEQFFGPGTRLTVL.

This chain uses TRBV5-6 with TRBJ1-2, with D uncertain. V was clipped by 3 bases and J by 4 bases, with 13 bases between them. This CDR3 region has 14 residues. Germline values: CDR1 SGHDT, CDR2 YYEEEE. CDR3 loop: CASSWAGYFYGYTF. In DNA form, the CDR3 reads TGTGCCAGCAGCTGGGCCGGATACTTCTATGGCTACACCTTC.

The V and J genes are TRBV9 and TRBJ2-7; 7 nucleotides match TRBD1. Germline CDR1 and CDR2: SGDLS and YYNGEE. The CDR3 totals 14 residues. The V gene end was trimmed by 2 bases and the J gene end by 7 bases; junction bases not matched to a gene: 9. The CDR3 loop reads CASSVGDRVGEQYF. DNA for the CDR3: TGTGCCAGCAGCGTTGGTGACAGGGTGGGAGAGCAGTACTTC.